Reported below is one T cell receptor (beta chain). The entry originates in a study of blood T cell repertoires in COVID-19. Overall study: PBMCs, B-cell-depleted T cells, or T cells were the source of the cDNA or gDNA that made up the material.

Per the study methods: The assay estimated nucleated cells by amplifying reference gene primers. Data came from immunoSEQ multiplex PCR; TCRdb stores just in-frame clones and leaves some out. The V and J calls and clone size were taken over from that table, and D and trimming were inferred from the DNA. Of 75,000 to 80,000 clones in the sample, just over 85% were seen once. The origin of this receptor is a human donor in a cohort sampled during active COVID-19. The sequenced sample was peripheral blood.

Here the CDR3 reads CASSLGHEQFF. The CDR3 DNA follows: TGTGCCAGCAGCTTGGGGCATGAGCAGTTCTTC. The rearrangement links TRBV11-2 to TRBJ2-1; D is possibly TRBD1 (5 bases). Trimming stripped 3 bases from V and 8 bases from J, with 5 bases between. CDR3 length: 11 residues. The V gene's germline CDR1 is SGHAT and CDR2 FQNNGV.